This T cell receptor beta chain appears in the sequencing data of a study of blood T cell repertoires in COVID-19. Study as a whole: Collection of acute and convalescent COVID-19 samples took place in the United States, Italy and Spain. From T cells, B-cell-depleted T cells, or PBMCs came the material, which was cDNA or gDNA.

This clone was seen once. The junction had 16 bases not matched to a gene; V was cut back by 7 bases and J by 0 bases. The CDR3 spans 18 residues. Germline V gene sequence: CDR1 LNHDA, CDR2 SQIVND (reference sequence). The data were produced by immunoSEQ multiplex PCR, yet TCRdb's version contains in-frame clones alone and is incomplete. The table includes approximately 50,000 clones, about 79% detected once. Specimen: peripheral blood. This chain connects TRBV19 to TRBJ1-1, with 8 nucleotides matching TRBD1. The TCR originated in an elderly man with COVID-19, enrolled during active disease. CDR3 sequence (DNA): TGTGCCAGTAAACCTAGCAGGGGACAGGCTGACTTGAACACTGAAGCTTTCTTT. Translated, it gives CASKPSRGQADLNTEAFF.